This T cell receptor (beta chain) was identified in a study of blood T cell repertoires in COVID-19. Study in general: Both acute and convalescent COVID-19 samples were obtained from the United States, Italy and Spain. The cDNA or gDNA used as material had been derived from T cells, B-cell-depleted T cells, or PBMCs.

Original processing notes: Nucleated cell counts were estimated from reference gene primer amplification. TCRdb's copy holds only in-frame clones and misses some; the assay was immunoSEQ multiplex PCR. V and J calls plus clone size are reproduced from that table; the DNA served to infer D and trimming. The sample lists around 84,000 clones, around three quarters occurring once. This TCR derives from a man aged 45-60 years with active or convalescent COVID-19. Sequencing was carried out using peripheral blood.

The CDR3 region has the DNA TGTGCCAGCAGCTTCCACAGGGGTCTCTATAATTCACCCCTCCACTTT. Its translation is CASSFHRGLYNSPLHF. This chain connects TRBV11-3 to TRBJ1-6; TRBD1 matches 7 bases. The V gene end was trimmed by 3 bases and the J gene end by 3 bases; junction bases not matched to a gene: 5. The CDR3 sequence is 16 residues long. The germline CDR1 and CDR2 sequences are SGHNT and YENEEA.